This TCR beta chain is drawn from a study of tumor and adjacent non-tumor tissue in lung cancer. Across the study: About 4.17 million productive TCRbeta reads were obtained per sample on average. Study-wide points: TCR diversity was significantly greater in tumor than normal lung tissue. In normal lung, the top 100 clones were significantly more dominant than in tumor.

Three rounds of nested PCR, following a modified ARM-PCR protocol, produced the TCRbeta library. TCRdb processed the multiplex PCR reads anew with MiXCR; each CDR3 protein has one entry. The repertoire holds approximately 86,000 distinct CDR3 sequences, with approximately 77% as singletons. As regards this clonotype: The antigen remains undetermined. The junction differs from germline at one of its ends, possibly a read error.

This CDR3 is 13 amino acids long. Germline V gene sequence: CDR1 SGHNT, CDR2 YYREEE (reference sequence). The template was RNA from unsorted bulk tissue. Newly diagnosed lung cancer patients had thoracic surgery in China, August–November 2014, without prior chemotherapy. The origin of this receptor is a woman in her forties with non-small cell lung cancer. The V and J genes are TRBV5-4 and TRBJ2-1; maybe TRBD2 (6 bases). Sequencing input: lung tumor tissue. CDR3 protein: CASSPGTANDQFF. DNA of the CDR3: TGTGCCAGCAGTCCTGGGACTGCCAATGATCAGTTCTTC.